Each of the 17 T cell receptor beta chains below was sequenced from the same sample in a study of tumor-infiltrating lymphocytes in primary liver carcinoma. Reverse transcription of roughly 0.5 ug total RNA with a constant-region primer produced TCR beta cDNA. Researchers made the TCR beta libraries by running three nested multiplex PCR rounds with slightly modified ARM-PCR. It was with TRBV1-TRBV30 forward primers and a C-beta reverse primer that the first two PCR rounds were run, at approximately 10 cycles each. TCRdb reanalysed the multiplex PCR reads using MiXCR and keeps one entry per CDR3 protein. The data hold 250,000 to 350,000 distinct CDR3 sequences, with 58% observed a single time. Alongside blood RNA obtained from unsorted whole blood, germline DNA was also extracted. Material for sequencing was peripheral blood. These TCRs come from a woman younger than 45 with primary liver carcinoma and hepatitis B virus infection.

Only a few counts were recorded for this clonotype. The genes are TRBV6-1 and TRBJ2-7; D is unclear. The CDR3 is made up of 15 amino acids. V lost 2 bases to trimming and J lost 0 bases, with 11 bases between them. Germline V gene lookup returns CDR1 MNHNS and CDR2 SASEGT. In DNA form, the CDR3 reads TGTGCCAGCAGTGAATGGGTCGATAGCTCCTACGAGCAGTACTTC. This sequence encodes CASSEWVDSSYEQYF.

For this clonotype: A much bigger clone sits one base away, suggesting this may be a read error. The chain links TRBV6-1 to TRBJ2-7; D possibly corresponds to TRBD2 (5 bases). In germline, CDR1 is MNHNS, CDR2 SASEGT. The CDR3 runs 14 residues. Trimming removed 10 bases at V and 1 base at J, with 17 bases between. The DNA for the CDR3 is TGTGCCACTAGCCAGGTCCTCAGGTCCTACGAGCAGTACTTC. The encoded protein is CATSQVLRSYEQYF.

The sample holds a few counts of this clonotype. CDR3 DNA: TGTGCCAGCAGCAATATTAGCGGTCGCGACAATGAGCAGTTCTTC. Its translation: CASSNISGRDNEQFF. V and J are TRBV13 and TRBJ2-1, with D perhaps matching TRBD2 (6 bases). Germline-derived CDR1 and CDR2 are PRHDT and FYEKMQ (reference sequence). This CDR3 contains 15 residues. V lost 5 bases, J lost 5 bases, and 16 bases lay in between.

As DNA, the CDR3 is TGTGCCAGCAGTTTAACTACTGACTACGAGCAGTTCTTC. Protein: CASSLTTDYEQFF. J is TRBJ2-7 and V is TRBV11-2, with D tentatively TRBD2 (5 bases). With the DNA end fitting TRBJ2-1 better, the J assignment may be wrong. Per germline, CDR1 SGHAT and CDR2 FQNNGV. The CDR3 has 13 residues.

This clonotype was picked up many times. The DNA for the CDR3 is TGTGCCAGCAGCCCGGGACAGGGAGGCTCAGATACGCAGTATTTT. It specifies CASSPGQGGSDTQYF. The V call is TRBV11-3, the J call TRBJ2-3; 9 bases map to TRBD1. The ends lost 5 bases at V and 4 bases at J; junction bases unmatched: 7. CDR1 SGHNT and CDR2 YENEEA come from the germline V gene. The CDR3 runs 15 residues.

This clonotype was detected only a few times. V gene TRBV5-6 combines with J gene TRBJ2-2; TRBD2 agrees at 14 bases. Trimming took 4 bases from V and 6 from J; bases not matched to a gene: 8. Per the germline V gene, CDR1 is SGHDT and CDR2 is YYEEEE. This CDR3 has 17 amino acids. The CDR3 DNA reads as TGTGCCAGCAGCGCACTGCGACTAGCGGGAGGGCCCGGGGAGCTGTTTTTT. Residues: CASSALRLAGGPGELFF.

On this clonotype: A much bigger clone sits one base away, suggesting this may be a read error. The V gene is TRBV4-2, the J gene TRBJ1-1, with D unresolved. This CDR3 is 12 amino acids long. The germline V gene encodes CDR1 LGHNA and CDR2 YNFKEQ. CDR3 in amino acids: CAGSQVNNRAFF. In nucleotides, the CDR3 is TGTGCCGGCAGCCAAGTTAACAACCGAGCTTTCTTT.

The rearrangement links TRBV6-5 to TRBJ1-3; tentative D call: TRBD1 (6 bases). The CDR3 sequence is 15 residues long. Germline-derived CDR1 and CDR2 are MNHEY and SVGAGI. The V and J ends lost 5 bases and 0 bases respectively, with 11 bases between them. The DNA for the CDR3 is TGTGCCAGCAGTCGGATAGGGGGCTCTGGAAACACCATATATTTT. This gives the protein CASSRIGGSGNTIYF.

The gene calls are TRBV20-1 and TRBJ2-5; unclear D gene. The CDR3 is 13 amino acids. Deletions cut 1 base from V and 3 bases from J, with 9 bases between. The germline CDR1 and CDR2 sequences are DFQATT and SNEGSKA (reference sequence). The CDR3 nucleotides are TGCAGTGCTAGAGCGCCAGAAAAAGAGACCCAGTACTTC. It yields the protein CSARAPEKETQYF.

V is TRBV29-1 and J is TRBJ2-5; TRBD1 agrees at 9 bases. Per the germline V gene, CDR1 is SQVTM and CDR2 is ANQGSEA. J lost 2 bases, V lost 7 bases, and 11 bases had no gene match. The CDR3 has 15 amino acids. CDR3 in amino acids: CSAPSRDRAQETQYF. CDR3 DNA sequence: TGCAGCGCCCCGAGCAGGGACAGGGCTCAAGAGACCCAGTACTTC. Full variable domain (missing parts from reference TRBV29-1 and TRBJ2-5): SAVISQKPSRDICQRGTSLTIQCQVDSQVTMMFWYRQQPGQSLTLIATANQGSEATYESGFVIDKFPISRPNLTFSTLTVSNMSPEDSSIYLCSAPSRDRAQETQYFGPGTRLLVL.

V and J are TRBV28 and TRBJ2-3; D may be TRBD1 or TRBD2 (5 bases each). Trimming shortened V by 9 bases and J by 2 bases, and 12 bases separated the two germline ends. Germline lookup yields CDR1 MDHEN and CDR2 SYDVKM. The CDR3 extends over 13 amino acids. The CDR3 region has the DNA TGTGCCAGTCATGGGACCTTCACAGATACGCAGTATTTT. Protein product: CASHGTFTDTQYF.

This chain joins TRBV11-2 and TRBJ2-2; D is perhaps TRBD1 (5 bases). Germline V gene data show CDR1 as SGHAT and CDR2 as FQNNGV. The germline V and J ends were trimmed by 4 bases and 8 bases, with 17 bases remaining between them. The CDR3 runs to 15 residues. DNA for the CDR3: TGTGCCAGCAGCTGGACAAGTGGTAACCCTGGGGAGCTGTTTTTT. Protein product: CASSWTSGNPGELFF.

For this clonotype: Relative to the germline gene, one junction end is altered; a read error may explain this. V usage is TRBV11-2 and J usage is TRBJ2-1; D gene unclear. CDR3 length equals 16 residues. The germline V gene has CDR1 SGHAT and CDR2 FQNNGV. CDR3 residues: CTSRAIADPNYNEQFF. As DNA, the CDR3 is TGTACCAGCAGAGCTATCGCCGACCCAAACTACAATGAGCAGTTCTTC.

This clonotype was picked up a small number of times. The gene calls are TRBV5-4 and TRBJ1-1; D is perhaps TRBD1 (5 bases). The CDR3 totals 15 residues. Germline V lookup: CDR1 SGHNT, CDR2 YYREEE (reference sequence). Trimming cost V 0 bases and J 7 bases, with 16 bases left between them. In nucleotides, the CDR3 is TGTGCCAGCAGCTTGGGACAGCTCTTCGGCGGTGAAGCTTTCTTT. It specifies CASSLGQLFGGEAFF.

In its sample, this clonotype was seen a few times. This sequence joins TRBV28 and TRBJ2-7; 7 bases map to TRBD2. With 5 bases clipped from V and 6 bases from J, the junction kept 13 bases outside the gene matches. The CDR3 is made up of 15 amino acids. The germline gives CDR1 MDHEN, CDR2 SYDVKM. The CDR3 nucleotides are TGTGCCAGCAGTGACCGGGACTACCAGTCTCGCGAGCAGTACTTC. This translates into CASSDRDYQSREQYF.

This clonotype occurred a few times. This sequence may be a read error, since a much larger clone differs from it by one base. Here the CDR3 reads CASSPSPRGRVNYGYTF. CDR3 DNA: TGTGCCAGCAGCCCCTCTCCCCGGGGGCGGGTGAACTATGGCTACACCTTC. The chain employs TRBV11-2 and TRBJ1-2, with D maybe TRBD1 (6 bases). This CDR3 has 17 residues. V was cut by 5 bases and J by 2 bases, with 21 bases left in between. In germline, CDR1 is SGHAT, CDR2 FQNNGV.

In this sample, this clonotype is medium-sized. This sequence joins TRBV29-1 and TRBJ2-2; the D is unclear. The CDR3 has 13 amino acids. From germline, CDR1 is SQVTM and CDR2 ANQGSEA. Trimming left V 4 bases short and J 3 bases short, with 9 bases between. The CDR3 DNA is TGCAGCGTTGGGAGACGAGACACCGGGGAGCTGTTTTTT. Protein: CSVGRRDTGELFF.